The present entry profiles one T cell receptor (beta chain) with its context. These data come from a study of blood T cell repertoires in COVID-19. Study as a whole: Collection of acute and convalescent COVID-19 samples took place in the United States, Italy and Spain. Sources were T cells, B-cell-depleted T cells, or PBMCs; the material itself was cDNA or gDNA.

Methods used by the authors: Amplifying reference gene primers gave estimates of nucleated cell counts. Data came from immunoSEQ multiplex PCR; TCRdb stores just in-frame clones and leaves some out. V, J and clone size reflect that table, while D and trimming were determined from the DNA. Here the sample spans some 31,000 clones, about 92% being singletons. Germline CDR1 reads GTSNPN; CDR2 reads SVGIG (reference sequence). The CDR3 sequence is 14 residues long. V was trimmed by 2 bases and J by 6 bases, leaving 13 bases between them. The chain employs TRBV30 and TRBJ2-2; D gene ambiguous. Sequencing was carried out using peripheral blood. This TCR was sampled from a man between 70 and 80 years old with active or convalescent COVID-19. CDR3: CAWSLSLVAGELFF. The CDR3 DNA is TGTGCCTGGAGTCTTTCACTTGTTGCCGGGGAGCTGTTTTTT.